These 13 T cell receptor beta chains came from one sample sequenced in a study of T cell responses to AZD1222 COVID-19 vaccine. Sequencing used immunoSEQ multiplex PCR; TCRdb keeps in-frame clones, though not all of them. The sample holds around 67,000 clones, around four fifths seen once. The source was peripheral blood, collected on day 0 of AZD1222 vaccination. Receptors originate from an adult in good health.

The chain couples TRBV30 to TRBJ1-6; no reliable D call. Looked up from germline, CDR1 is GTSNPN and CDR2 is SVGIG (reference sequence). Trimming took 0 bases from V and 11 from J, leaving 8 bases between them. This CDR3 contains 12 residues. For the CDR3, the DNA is TGTGCCTGGAGTGTACGAGGTACACCCCTCCACTTT. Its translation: CAWSVRGTPLHF.

The CDR3 bases are TGTGCCAGCTCGCCAGGGGGCGAGAACTATGGCTACACCTTC. This sequence encodes CASSPGGENYGYTF. The V call is TRBV18, the J call TRBJ1-2, with 8 positions matching TRBD1. The CDR3 length is 14 residues. V shed 6 bases and J 2 bases; nucleotides not matched to a gene: 5. Germline V gives CDR1 KGHSH, CDR2 LQKENI.

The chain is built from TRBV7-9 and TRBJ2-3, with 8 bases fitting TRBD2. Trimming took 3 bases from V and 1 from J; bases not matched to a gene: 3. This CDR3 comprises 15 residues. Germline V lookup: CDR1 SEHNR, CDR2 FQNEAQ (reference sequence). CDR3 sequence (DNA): TGTGCCAGCAGCTTTAGCGGGACCCGCACAGATACGCAGTATTTT. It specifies CASSFSGTRTDTQYF.

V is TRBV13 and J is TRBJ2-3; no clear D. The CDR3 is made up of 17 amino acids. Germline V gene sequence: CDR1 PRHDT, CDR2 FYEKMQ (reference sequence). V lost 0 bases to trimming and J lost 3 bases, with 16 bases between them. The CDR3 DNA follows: TGTGCCAGCAGCTTAGGCCTGATATCAAGTGGGACAGATACGCAGTATTTT. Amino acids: CASSLGLISSGTDTQYF.

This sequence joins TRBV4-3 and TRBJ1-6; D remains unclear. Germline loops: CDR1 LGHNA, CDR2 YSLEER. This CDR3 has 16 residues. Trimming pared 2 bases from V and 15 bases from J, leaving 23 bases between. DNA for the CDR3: TGCGCCAGCAGCCAATACGGACCGGGCCTCTCGGCGCTCCTCCACTTT. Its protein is CASSQYGPGLSALLHF.

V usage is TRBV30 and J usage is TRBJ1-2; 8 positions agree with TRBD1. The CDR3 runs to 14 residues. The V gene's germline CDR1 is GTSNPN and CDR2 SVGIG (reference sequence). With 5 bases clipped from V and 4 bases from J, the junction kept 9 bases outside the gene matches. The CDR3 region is CAWGPGGAGYGYTF. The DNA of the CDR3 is TGTGCCTGGGGACCAGGGGGCGCGGGCTATGGCTACACCTTC.

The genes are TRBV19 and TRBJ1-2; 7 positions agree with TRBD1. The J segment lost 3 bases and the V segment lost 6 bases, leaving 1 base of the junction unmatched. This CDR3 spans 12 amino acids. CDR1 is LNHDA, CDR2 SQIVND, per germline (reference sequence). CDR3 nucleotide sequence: TGTGCCAGTAGACAGGGGTACTATGGCTACACCTTC. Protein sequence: CASRQGYYGYTF.

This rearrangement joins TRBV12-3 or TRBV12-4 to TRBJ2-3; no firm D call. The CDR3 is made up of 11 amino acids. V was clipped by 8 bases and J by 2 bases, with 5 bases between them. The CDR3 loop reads CASSATDTQYF. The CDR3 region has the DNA TGTGCCAGCTCGGCCACAGATACGCAGTATTTT.

CDR3 loop: CATGQGGGQPQHF. The DNA for the CDR3 is TGTGCCACCGGACAGGGGGGAGGTCAGCCCCAGCATTTT. The V call is TRBV15, the J call TRBJ1-5; 10 nucleotides line up with TRBD1. V trimming: 8 bases; J trimming: 6 bases; junction bases outside the gene matches: 4. This CDR3 contains 13 residues. The germline CDR1 and CDR2 sequences are LNHNV and YYDKDF (reference sequence).

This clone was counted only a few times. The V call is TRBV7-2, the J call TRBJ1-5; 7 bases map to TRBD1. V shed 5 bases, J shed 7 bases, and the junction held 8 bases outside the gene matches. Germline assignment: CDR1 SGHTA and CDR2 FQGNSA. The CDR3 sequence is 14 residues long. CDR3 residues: CASSQNRGGQPQHF. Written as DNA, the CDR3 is TGTGCCAGCAGCCAGAACAGGGGAGGCCAGCCCCAGCATTTT. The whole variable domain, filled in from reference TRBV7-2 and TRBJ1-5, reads GAGVSQSPSNKVTEKGKDVELRCDPISGHTALYWYRQSLGQGLEFLIYFQGNSAPDKSGLPSDRFSAERTGGSVSTLTIQRTQQEDSAVYLCASSQNRGGQPQHFGDGTRLSIL.

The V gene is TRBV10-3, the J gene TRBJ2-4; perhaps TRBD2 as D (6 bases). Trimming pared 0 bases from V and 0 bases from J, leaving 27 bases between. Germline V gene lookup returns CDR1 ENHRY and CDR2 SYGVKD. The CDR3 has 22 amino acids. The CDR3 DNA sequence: TGTGCCATCAGTGAGTCGGTACCTCTAGCTGGAGGTCGGGACTTAGCCAAAAACATTCAGTACTTC. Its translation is CAISESVPLAGGRDLAKNIQYF.

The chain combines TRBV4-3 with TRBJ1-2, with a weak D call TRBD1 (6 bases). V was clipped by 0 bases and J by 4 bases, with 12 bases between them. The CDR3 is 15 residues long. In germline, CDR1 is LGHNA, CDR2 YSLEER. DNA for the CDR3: TGCGCCAGCAGCCAAGATTACGGGGGCCGCTATGGCTACACCTTC. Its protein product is CASSQDYGGRYGYTF.

The CDR3 reads CASSLLTGENNEQFF. In DNA, the CDR3 is TGTGCCAGCAGTTTGTTGACGGGAGAGAACAATGAGCAGTTCTTC. This chain joins TRBV27 and TRBJ2-1; D might be TRBD2 (6 bases). The CDR3 sequence is 15 residues long. In germline, CDR1 is MNHEY, CDR2 SMNVEV (reference sequence). The V gene lost 3 bases and the J gene lost 5 bases, with 14 bases spanning the gap.